Detailed here is one T cell receptor (beta chain). The antigen is not known. The data derive from a study of T-cell memory formation after mild COVID-19. Background on the study: Clustering of TCRs was largely donor specific. General study results and limits: Most CD4+ clones that shrank were in CM and EM, while CD8+ ones turned up in EMRA. Pre-infection memory harbored some responding clones, suggesting cross-reactive memory joined.

With constant-segment primers, 5'RACE yielded cDNA libraries of TCR alpha and TCR beta that carried sample barcodes and UMIs. TCRdb reprocessed the 5' RACE reads via MiXCR and lists one record per CDR3 protein. The sample records hundreds of thousands of distinct CDR3 sequences, more than 15% being singletons. Sequencing was carried out using PBMCs or a T cell subset sorted from them (not recorded which). This TCR was recovered from a man younger than 35 who had mild COVID-19 (a few samples of this study predate the infection). Cell type and time point are not known.

Here the CDR3 reads CASSLRQTGETQYF. The CDR3 coding sequence is TGTGCCAGCAGTTTGAGGCAAACGGGAGAGACCCAGTACTTC. V and J are TRBV12-3 or TRBV12-4 and TRBJ2-5; no clear D gene. This CDR3 has 14 residues. The germline V and J ends were trimmed by 3 bases and 4 bases, with 12 bases remaining between them.